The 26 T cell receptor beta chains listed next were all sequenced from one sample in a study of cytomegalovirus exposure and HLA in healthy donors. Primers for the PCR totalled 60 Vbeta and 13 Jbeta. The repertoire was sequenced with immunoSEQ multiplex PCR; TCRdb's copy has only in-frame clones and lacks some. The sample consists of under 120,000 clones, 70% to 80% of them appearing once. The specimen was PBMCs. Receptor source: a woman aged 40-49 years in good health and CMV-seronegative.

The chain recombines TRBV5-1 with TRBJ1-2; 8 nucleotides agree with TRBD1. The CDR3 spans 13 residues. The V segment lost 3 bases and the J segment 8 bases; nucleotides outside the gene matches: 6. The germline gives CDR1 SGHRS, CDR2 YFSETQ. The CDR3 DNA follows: TGCGCCAGCAGCTCAGGACAGGGAGAAGGCTACACCTTC. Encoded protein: CASSSGQGEGYTF.

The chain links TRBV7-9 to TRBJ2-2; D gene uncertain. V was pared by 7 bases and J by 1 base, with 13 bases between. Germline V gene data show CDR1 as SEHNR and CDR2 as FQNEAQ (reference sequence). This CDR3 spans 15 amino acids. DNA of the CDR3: TGTGCCAGCACCGCCACAGTAATGAACACCGGGGAGCTGTTTTTT. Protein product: CASTATVMNTGELFF.

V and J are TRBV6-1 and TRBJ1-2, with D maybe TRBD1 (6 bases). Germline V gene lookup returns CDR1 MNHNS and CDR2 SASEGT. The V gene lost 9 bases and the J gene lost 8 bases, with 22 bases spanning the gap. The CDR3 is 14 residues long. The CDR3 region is CARRGGPPEGGYTF. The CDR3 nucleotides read TGTGCCAGAAGGGGGGGCCCCCCGGAGGGAGGCTACACCTTC.

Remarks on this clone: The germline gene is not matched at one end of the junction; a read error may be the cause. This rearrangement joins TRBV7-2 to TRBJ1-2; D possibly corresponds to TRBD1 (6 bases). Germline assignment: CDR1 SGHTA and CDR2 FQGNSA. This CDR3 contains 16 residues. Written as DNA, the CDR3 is TGTGCCAGCAGCAACACGGTGGGGGCTTCGTCGTATGGCTACATCTTC. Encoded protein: CASSNTVGASSYGYIF.

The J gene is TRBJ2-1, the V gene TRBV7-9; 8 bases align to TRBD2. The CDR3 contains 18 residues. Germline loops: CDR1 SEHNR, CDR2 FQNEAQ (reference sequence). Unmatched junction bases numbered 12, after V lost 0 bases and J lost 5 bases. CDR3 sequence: CASSLARSGRAINNEQFF. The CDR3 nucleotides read TGTGCCAGCAGCTTAGCCCGATCCGGGAGGGCTATTAACAATGAGCAGTTCTTC.

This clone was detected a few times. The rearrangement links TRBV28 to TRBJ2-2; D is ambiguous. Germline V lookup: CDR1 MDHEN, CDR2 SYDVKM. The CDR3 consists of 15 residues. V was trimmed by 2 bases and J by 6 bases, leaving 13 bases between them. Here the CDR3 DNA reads TGTGCCAGCAGTTTAGCCAGCCAGGCTGCCGGGGAGCTGTTTTTT. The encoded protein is CASSLASQAAGELFF.

In DNA form, the CDR3 reads TGTGCCAGCTGGACTAGGGTGGGGGGGGGATACAATGAGCAGTTCTTC. It translates to CASWTRVGGGYNEQFF. The chain links TRBV7-8 to TRBJ2-1; TRBD2 agrees at 7 bases. The CDR3 has 16 residues. V shed 8 bases, J shed 4 bases, and the junction held 14 bases outside the gene matches. Germline CDR1 reads SGHVS; CDR2 reads FQNEAQ.

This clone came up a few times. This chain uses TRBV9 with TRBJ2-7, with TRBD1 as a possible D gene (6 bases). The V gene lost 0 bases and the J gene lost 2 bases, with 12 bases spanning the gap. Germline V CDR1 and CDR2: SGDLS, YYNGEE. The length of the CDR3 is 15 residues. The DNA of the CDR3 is TGTGCCAGCAGCGTAGCAGAGGGGGACACCTACGAGCAGTACTTC. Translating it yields CASSVAEGDTYEQYF.

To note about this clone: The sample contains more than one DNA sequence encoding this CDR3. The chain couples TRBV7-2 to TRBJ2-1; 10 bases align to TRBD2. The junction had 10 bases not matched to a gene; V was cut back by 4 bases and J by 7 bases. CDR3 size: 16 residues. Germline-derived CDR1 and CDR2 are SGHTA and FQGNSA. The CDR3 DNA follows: TGTGCCAGCAGCTCCTCAAGCGGGGGGGCCAGAAATGAGCAGTTCTTC. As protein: CASSSSSGGARNEQFF.

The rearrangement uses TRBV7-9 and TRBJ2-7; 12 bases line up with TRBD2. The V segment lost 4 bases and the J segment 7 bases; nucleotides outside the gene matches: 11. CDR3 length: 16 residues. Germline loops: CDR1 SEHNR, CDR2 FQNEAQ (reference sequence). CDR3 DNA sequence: TGTGCCAGCAGCTCCCCGACTAGCGGGGGATATACGGAGCAGTACTTC. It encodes CASSSPTSGGYTEQYF.

In DNA, the CDR3 is TGTGCCAGCAGCTCTTTTACAGGGAGCGGGGGCGAGCAGTACTTC. Translating gives CASSSFTGSGGEQYF. This chain links TRBV11-2 with TRBJ2-7; 8 bases align to TRBD2. J gave up 6 bases and V 4 bases, and 11 bases lay outside the gene matches. The length of the CDR3 is 15 residues. Germline-derived CDR1 and CDR2 are SGHAT and FQNNGV.

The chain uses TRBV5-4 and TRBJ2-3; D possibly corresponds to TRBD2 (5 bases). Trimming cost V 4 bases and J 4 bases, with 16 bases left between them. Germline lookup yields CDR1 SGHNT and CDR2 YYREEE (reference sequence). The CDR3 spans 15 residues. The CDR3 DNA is TGTGCCAGCAGCCCCCTCGTCCGGGGATCAGATACGCAGTATTTT. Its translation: CASSPLVRGSDTQYF.

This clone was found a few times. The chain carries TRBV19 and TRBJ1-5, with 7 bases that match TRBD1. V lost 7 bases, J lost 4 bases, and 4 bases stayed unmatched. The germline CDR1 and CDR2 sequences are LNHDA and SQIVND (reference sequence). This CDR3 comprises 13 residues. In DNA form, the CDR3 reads TGTGCCAGTAACCTACAGGGGAATCAGCCCCAGCATTTT. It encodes CASNLQGNQPQHF.

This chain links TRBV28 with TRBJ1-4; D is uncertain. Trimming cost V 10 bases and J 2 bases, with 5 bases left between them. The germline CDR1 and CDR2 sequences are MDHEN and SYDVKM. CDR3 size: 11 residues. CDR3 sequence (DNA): TGTGCCACTATGACTAATGAAAAACTGTTTTTT. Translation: CATMTNEKLFF.

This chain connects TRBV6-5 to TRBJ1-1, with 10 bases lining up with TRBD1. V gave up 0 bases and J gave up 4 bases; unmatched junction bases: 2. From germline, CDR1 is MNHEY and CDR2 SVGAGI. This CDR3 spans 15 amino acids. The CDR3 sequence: CASSYSDRGSTEAFF. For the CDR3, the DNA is TGTGCCAGCAGTTACTCGGACAGGGGGTCCACTGAAGCTTTCTTT.

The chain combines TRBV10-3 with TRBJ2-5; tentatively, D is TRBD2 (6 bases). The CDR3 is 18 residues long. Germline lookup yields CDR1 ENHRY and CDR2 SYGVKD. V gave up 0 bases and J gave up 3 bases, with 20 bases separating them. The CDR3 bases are TGTGCCATCAGTGAGTCGAAGCTAGCGAGCCCCTGGGAAGAGACCCAGTACTTC. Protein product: CAISESKLASPWEETQYF.

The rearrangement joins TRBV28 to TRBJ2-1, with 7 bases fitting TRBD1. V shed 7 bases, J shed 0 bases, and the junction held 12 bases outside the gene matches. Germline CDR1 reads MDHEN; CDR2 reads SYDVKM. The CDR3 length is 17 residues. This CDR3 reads CASNPDRAGFSYNEQFF. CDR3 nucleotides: TGTGCCAGCAACCCCGACAGGGCTGGGTTCTCCTACAATGAGCAGTTCTTC.

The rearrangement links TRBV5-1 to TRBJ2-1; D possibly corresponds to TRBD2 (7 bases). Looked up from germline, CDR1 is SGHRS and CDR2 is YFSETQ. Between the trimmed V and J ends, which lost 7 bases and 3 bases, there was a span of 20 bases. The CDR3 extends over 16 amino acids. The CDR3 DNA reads TGCGCCAGCCGGAGGTCGGCGGGGGCCTTCTACAATGAGCAGTTCTTC. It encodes CASRRSAGAFYNEQFF.

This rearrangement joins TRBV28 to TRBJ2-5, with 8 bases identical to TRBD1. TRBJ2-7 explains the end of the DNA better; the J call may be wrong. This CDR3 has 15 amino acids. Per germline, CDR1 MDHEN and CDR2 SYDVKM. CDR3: CASSMDRVPAYEQYF. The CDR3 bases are TGTGCCAGCAGTATGGACAGGGTCCCAGCCTACGAGCAGTACTTC.

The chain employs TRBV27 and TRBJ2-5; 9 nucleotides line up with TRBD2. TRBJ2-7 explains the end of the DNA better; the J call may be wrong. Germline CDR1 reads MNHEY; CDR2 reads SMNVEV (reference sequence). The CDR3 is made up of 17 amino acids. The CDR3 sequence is CASSLSMAGGWTYEQYF. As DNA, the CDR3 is TGTGCCAGCAGTTTATCGATGGCGGGAGGGTGGACCTACGAGCAGTACTTC.

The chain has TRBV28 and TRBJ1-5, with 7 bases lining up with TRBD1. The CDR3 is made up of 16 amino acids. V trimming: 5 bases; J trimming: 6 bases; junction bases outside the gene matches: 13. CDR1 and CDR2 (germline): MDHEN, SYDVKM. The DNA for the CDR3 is TGTGCCAGCAGTAGGGGACAGTCGGAGGTAGTTCAGCCCCAGCATTTT. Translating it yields CASSRGQSEVVQPQHF.

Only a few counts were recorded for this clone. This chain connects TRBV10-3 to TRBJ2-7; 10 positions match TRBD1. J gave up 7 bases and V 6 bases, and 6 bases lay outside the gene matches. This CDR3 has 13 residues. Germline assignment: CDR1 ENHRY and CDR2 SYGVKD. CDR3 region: CAIRPGQGREQYF. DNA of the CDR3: TGTGCCATCAGGCCGGGACAGGGGCGGGAGCAGTACTTC.

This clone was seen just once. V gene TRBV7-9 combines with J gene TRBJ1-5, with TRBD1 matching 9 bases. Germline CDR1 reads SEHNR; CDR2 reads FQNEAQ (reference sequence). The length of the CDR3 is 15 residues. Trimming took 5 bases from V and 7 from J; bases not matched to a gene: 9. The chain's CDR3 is CASSPRGQGSQPQHF. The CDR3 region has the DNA TGTGCCAGCAGCCCCAGGGGACAGGGCTCACAGCCCCAGCATTTT.

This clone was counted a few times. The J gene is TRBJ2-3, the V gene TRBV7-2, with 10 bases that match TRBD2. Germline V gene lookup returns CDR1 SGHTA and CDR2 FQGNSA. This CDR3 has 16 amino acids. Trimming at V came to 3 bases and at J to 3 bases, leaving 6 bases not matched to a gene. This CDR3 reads CASSFTGTSVTDTQYF. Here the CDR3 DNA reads TGTGCCAGCAGCTTTACCGGGACTAGCGTAACAGATACGCAGTATTTT.

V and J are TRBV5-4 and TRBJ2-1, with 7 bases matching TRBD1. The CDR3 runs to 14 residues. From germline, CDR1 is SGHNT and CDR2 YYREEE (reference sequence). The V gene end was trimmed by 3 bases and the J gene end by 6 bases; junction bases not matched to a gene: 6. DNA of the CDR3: TGTGCCAGCAGCTCTAGGACAGGTCGCAATGAGCAGTTCTTC. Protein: CASSSRTGRNEQFF.

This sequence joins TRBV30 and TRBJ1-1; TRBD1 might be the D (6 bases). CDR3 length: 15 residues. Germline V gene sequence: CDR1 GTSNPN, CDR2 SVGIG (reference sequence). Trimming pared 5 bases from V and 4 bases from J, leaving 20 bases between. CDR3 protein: CAWAPWGGGVTEAFF. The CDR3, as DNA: TGTGCCTGGGCACCCTGGGGAGGGGGAGTCACTGAAGCTTTCTTT.